A single T cell receptor beta chain is shown here with its context. V shed 4 bases and J 3 bases; nucleotides not matched to a gene: 8. Per germline, CDR1 GTSNPN and CDR2 SVGIG (reference sequence). The CDR3 is made up of 15 amino acids. The data were taken from a study of blood T cell repertoires in COVID-19. Across the study: Nucleic acid was either cDNA or gDNA, and it came from T cells, B-cell-depleted T cells, or PBMCs.

Per the authors' pipeline: Amplified reference gene primers provided the basis for estimating nucleated cell counts. The table came from immunoSEQ multiplex PCR; TCRdb's copy has only in-frame clones and leaves some out. V, J and clone size derive from that table, while D and trimming were established from the DNA sequence. The table has about 290,000 clones, more than 80% seen once. The chain has TRBV30 and TRBJ1-5; 8 nucleotides agree with TRBD1. This clonotype was obtained from a woman aged 25 to 39 with active or convalescent COVID-19. The sample consisted of peripheral blood. CDR3 coding DNA: TGTGCCTGGAATCCGGGACAGGTATTCAATCAGCCCCAGCATTTT. Translated, it gives CAWNPGQVFNQPQHF.